A selection of T cell receptor beta chains follows, all from one sample in a study of response to subunit inactivated influenza vaccine. MiXCR, applied by TCRdb to the RT-PCR reads, yields one record per CDR3 protein. The repertoire consists of approximately 530,000 distinct CDR3 sequences, with 13% occurring once and the leading ten covering 10% to 15%. The specimen comprised PBMCs from blood, sampled roughly 48 days after vaccination. The receptors come from a man aged 45-65 years who received an inactivated influenza vaccine. Each CDR3 is given with its conserved first and last residue. Each record gives: D gene, clone size, J gene, CDR3 length, V gene, CDR3 protein, CDR3 DNA. D genes are given only for firm matches. Some rows mark clone size as missing; the rest say once, few, many or name a class of expanded clone.

D gene: TRBD2
clone size: many
J gene: TRBJ2-5
CDR3 length: 17
V gene: TRBV5-1
CDR3 protein: CASSLTLAGSSQETQYF
CDR3 DNA: TGCGCCAGCAGCTTGACGTTAGCGGGAAGTTCCCAAGAGACCCAGTACTTC

D gene: TRBD2
clone size: NA
J gene: TRBJ2-3
CDR3 length: 19
V gene: TRBV11-2
CDR3 protein: CASSFFPSGGARHTDTQYF
CDR3 DNA: TGTGCCAGCAGCTTCTTCCCTAGCGGGGGGGCCCGCCACACAGATACGCAGTATTTT

D gene: NA
clone size: few
J gene: TRBJ1-5
CDR3 length: 14
V gene: TRBV20-1
CDR3 protein: CSASRLYSNQPQHF
CDR3 DNA: TGCAGTGCTAGCCGCCTATATAGCAATCAGCCCCAGCATTTT

D gene: TRBD1
clone size: NA
J gene: TRBJ2-2
CDR3 length: 15
V gene: TRBV6-2/TRBV6-3
CDR3 protein: CASSPQGARTGELFF
CDR3 DNA: TGTGCCAGCAGTCCCCAGGGGGCGCGTACCGGGGAGCTGTTTTTT

D gene: NA
clone size: NA
J gene: TRBJ2-1
CDR3 length: 13
V gene: TRBV6-5
CDR3 protein: CASIKVVNNEQFF
CDR3 DNA: TGTGCCAGCATTAAGGTTGTTAACAATGAGCAGTTCTTC

D gene: TRBD2
clone size: few
J gene: TRBJ2-2
CDR3 length: 18
V gene: TRBV11-2
CDR3 protein: CASSPQGILAVGTGELFF
CDR3 DNA: TGTGCCAGCAGCCCCCAGGGGATACTAGCGGTGGGGACCGGGGAGCTGTTTTTT

D gene: NA
clone size: few
J gene: TRBJ1-3
CDR3 length: 17
V gene: TRBV4-3
CDR3 protein: CASSQDRGGIAGNTIYF
CDR3 DNA: TGCGCCAGCAGCCAAGATCGCGGGGGAATCGCTGGAAACACCATATATTTT

D gene: NA
clone size: NA
J gene: TRBJ2-5
CDR3 length: 13
V gene: TRBV24-1
CDR3 protein: CATSDRNGETQYF
CDR3 DNA: TGTGCCACCAGTGACCGGAACGGAGAGACCCAGTACTTC

D gene: TRBD1
clone size: few
J gene: TRBJ1-5
CDR3 length: 13
V gene: TRBV29-1
CDR3 protein: CSVQDRVGQPQHF
CDR3 DNA: TGCAGCGTCCAAGACAGGGTGGGTCAGCCCCAGCATTTT

D gene: NA
clone size: NA
J gene: TRBJ2-1
CDR3 length: 11
V gene: TRBV20-1
CDR3 protein: CSATDSNEQFF
CDR3 DNA: TGCAGTGCTACAGATTCTAATGAGCAGTTCTTC

D gene: NA
clone size: NA
J gene: TRBJ1-4
CDR3 length: 18
V gene: TRBV4-2
CDR3 protein: CASSQESMGAATNEKLFF
CDR3 DNA: TGTGCCAGCAGCCAAGAGTCCATGGGGGCTGCAACTAATGAAAAACTGTTTTTT

D gene: NA
clone size: NA
J gene: TRBJ1-2
CDR3 length: 13
V gene: TRBV12-3/TRBV12-4
CDR3 protein: CASSKTVFYGYTF
CDR3 DNA: TGTGCCAGCAGTAAAACGGTGTTCTATGGCTACACCTTC

D gene: NA
clone size: NA
J gene: TRBJ2-4
CDR3 length: 13
V gene: TRBV25-1
CDR3 protein: CASSEFGRDIQYF
CDR3 DNA: TGTGCCAGCAGTGAATTCGGCCGTGACATTCAGTACTTC

D gene: NA
clone size: few
J gene: TRBJ2-7
CDR3 length: 15
V gene: TRBV4-2
CDR3 protein: CASSPIPGTSYEQYF
CDR3 DNA: TGTGCCAGCAGCCCCATCCCAGGGACCTCCTACGAGCAGTACTTC

D gene: NA
clone size: NA
J gene: TRBJ2-1
CDR3 length: 15
V gene: TRBV29-1
CDR3 protein: CSVDGGRSPYNEQFF
CDR3 DNA: TGCAGCGTTGACGGGGGGCGCAGCCCCTACAATGAGCAGTTCTTC

D gene: TRBD2
clone size: NA
J gene: TRBJ2-7
CDR3 length: 15
V gene: TRBV20-1
CDR3 protein: CSARDLAGLPYEQYF
CDR3 DNA: TGCAGTGCTCGCGACCTAGCGGGCCTTCCCTACGAGCAGTACTTC

D gene: NA
clone size: NA
J gene: TRBJ2-1
CDR3 length: 15
V gene: TRBV29-1
CDR3 protein: CSGERGQSYYNEQFF
CDR3 DNA: TGCAGCGGAGAACGGGGGCAGTCCTACTACAATGAGCAGTTCTTC

D gene: TRBD1
clone size: NA
J gene: TRBJ1-2
CDR3 length: 13
V gene: TRBV12-3/TRBV12-4
CDR3 protein: CASSRTGFGGYTF
CDR3 DNA: TGTGCCAGCAGTCGGACAGGGTTCGGCGGCTACACCTTC

D gene: TRBD1
clone size: few
J gene: TRBJ1-2
CDR3 length: 13
V gene: TRBV2
CDR3 protein: CATHRTGRYGYTF
CDR3 DNA: TGTGCCACCCACAGGACAGGGCGCTATGGCTACACCTTC

D gene: NA
clone size: NA
J gene: TRBJ1-2
CDR3 length: 15
V gene: TRBV20-1
CDR3 protein: CSATTGEQLNYGYTF
CDR3 DNA: TGCAGTGCTACTACTGGAGAACAGCTCAACTATGGCTACACCTTC

D gene: TRBD2
clone size: NA
J gene: TRBJ2-7
CDR3 length: 18
V gene: TRBV7-7
CDR3 protein: CAFSLALRGLAGIYEQYF
CDR3 DNA: TGTGCCTTCAGTTTAGCGCTAAGGGGACTAGCGGGTATCTACGAGCAGTACTTC

D gene: NA
clone size: few
J gene: TRBJ2-5
CDR3 length: 14
V gene: TRBV5-5
CDR3 protein: CASRNSAAQETQYF
CDR3 DNA: TGTGCCAGCAGGAATTCGGCGGCACAAGAGACCCAGTACTTC

D gene: NA
clone size: few
J gene: TRBJ1-6
CDR3 length: 15
V gene: TRBV12-3/TRBV12-4
CDR3 protein: CASIAGGSYNSPLHF
CDR3 DNA: TGTGCCAGCATTGCCGGGGGCTCCTATAATTCACCCCTCCACTTT

D gene: NA
clone size: NA
J gene: TRBJ2-7
CDR3 length: 15
V gene: TRBV7-8
CDR3 protein: CASSPLKTGSFEQYF
CDR3 DNA: TGTGCCAGCAGCCCCCTCAAGACAGGATCCTTCGAGCAGTACTTC

D gene: NA
clone size: few
J gene: TRBJ1-2
CDR3 length: 19
V gene: TRBV20-1
CDR3 protein: CSANFLGLRDGLSNYGYTF
CDR3 DNA: TGCAGTGCTAACTTTCTCGGGTTACGGGACGGACTTTCTAACTATGGCTACACCTTC

D gene: NA
clone size: few
J gene: TRBJ1-5
CDR3 length: 13
V gene: TRBV20-1
CDR3 protein: CSASSQRNQPQHF
CDR3 DNA: TGCAGTGCTAGTAGCCAGCGCAATCAGCCCCAGCATTTT